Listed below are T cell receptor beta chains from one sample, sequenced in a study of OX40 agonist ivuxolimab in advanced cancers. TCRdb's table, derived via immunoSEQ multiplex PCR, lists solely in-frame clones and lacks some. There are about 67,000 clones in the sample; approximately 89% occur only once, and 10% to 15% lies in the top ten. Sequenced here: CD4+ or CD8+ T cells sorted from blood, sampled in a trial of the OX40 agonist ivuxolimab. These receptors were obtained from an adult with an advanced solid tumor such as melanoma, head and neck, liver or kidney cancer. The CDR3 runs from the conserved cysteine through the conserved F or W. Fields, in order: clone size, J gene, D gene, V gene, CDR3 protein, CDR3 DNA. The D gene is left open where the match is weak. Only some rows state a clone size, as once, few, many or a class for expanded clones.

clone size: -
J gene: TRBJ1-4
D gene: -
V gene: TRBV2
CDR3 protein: CASSALGTLNEKLFF
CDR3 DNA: TGTGCCAGCAGCGCCCTGGGGACCCTTAATGAAAAACTGTTTTTT

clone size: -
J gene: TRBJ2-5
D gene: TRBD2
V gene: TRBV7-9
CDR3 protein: CASSSVSGPLQETQYF
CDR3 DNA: TGTGCCAGCAGCAGCGTTAGCGGGCCCCTCCAAGAGACCCAGTACTTC

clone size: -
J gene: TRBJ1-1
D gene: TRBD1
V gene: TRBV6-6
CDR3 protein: CASRWTGGRSTEAFF
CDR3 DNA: TGTGCCAGCAGGTGGACAGGGGGTAGGAGCACTGAAGCTTTCTTT

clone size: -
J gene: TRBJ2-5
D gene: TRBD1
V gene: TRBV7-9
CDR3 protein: CASSFGQGVQETQYF
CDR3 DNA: TGTGCCAGCAGCTTCGGACAGGGGGTTCAAGAGACCCAGTACTTC

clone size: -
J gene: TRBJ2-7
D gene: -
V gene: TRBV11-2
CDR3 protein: CASSPDSYEQYF
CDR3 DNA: TGTGCCAGCAGCCCGGACAGCTACGAGCAGTACTTC

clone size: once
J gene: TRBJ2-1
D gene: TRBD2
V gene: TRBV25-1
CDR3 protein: CASSERRLAGGYNEQFF
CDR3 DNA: TGTGCCAGCAGTGAAAGGAGACTAGCGGGAGGTTACAATGAGCAGTTCTTC

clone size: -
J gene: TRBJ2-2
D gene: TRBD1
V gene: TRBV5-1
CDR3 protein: CASSFRDRGPTGELFF
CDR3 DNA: TGCGCCAGCAGCTTCCGGGACAGGGGGCCCACCGGGGAGCTGTTTTTT

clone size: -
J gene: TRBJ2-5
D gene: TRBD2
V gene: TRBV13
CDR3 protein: CASRTAGGPETQYF
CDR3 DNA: TGTGCCAGCAGGACAGCGGGAGGGCCGGAGACCCAGTACTTC

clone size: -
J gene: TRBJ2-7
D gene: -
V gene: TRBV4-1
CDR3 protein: CASSQEGLPSYEQYF
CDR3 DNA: TGCGCCAGCAGCCAAGAAGGACTTCCCTCCTACGAGCAGTACTTC

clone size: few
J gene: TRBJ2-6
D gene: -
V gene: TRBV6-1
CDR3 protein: CASSADSSGANVLTF
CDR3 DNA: TGTGCCAGCAGTGCGGACAGCTCTGGGGCCAACGTCCTGACTTTC

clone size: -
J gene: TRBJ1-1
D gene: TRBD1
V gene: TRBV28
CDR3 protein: CASSLSGTGGTEAFF
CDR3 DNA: TGTGCCAGCAGTTTATCCGGGACAGGGGGCACTGAAGCTTTCTTT

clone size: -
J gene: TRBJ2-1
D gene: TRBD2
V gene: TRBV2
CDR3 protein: CASRGTSGRTIYNEQFF
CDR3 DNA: TGTGCCAGCAGGGGGACTAGCGGGAGGACAATTTACAATGAGCAGTTCTTC

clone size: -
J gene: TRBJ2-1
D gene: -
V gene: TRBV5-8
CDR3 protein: CASSLYGTQQGNEQFF
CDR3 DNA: TGTGCCAGCAGTTTGTACGGGACGCAGCAGGGCAATGAGCAGTTCTTC

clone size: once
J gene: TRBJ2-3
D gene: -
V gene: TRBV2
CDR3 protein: CASSEWVGAGDTQYF
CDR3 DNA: TGTGCCAGCAGTGAATGGGTGGGAGCAGGAGATACGCAGTATTTT

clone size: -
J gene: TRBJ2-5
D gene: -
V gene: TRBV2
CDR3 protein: CARAPVGESLTETQYF
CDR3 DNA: TGTGCCAGAGCGCCTGTGGGGGAGTCCCTTACAGAGACCCAGTACTTC

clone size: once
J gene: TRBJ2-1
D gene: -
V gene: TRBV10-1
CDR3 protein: CASSDARRADEQFF
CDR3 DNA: TGCGCCAGCAGTGACGCCCGTCGGGCGGATGAGCAGTTCTTC

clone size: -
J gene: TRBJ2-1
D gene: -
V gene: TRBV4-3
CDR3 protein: CASSQATGTGSLNEQFF
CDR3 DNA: TGCGCCAGCAGCCAAGCAACCGGGACTGGCTCACTCAATGAGCAGTTCTTC

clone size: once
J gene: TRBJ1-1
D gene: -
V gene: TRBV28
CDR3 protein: CASSFRRGNTEAFF
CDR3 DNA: TGTGCCAGCAGTTTTAGACGGGGTAACACTGAAGCTTTCTTT

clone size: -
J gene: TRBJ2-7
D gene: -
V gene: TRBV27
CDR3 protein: CASSLSSQGRGSYEQYF
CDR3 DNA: TGTGCCAGCAGTTTATCGAGCCAGGGGAGGGGGTCCTACGAGCAGTACTTC

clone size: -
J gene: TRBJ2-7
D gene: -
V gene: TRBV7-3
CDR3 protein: CASSLILGGEQYF
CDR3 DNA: TGTGCCAGCAGCTTAATTTTGGGAGGCGAGCAGTACTTC

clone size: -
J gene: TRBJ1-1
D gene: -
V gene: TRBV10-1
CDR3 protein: CASSEGQLTEAFF
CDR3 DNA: TGCGCCAGCAGTGAGGGACAGCTCACTGAAGCTTTCTTT

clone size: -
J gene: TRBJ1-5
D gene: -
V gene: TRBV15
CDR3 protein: CATSRENSNQPQHF
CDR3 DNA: TGTGCCACCAGCAGAGAGAATAGCAATCAGCCCCAGCATTTT

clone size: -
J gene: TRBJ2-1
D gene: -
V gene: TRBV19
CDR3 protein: CASQGWDADNEQFF
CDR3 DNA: TGTGCCAGTCAAGGCTGGGACGCAGACAATGAGCAGTTCTTC

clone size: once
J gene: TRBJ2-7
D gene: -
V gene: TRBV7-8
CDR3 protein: CASSTTDTYEQYF
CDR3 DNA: TGTGCCAGCAGCACCACGGACACCTACGAGCAGTACTTC

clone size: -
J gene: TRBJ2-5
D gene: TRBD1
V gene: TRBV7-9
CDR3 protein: CASSLRTGRQETQYF
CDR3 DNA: TGTGCCAGCAGCTTAAGGACAGGAAGGCAAGAGACCCAGTACTTC

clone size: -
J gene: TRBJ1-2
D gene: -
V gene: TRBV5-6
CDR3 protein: CASSLGGNGYTF
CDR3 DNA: TGTGCCAGCAGCTTGGGGGGAAATGGCTACACCTTC

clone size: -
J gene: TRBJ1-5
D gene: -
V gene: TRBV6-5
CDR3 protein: CASRPRREGQPQHF
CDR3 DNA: TGTGCCAGCAGGCCCCGAAGGGAGGGTCAGCCCCAGCATTTT

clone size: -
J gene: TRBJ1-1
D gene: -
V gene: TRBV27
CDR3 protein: CASTPIQGAAEAFF
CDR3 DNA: TGTGCCAGCACCCCTATACAAGGGGCCGCTGAAGCTTTCTTT

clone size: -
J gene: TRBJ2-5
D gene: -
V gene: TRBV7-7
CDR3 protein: CASSLARQETQYF
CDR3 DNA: TGTGCCAGCAGCTTAGCCCGACAAGAGACCCAGTACTTC

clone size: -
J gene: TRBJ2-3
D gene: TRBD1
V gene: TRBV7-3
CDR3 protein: CASSLHGGDRELDTQYF
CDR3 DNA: TGTGCCAGCAGCTTACACGGAGGGGACAGGGAGTTAGATACGCAGTATTTT

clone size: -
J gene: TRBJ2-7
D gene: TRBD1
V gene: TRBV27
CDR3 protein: CASTTGQGASEQYF
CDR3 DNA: TGTGCCAGCACGACGGGACAGGGGGCGTCCGAGCAGTACTTC

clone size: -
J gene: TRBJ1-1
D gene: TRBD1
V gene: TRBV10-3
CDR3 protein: CAISDGQVPNTEAFF
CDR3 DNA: TGTGCCATCAGTGATGGACAGGTACCGAACACTGAAGCTTTCTTT

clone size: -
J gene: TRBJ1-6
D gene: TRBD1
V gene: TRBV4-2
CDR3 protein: CASSQGTGLSSPLHF
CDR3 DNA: TGTGCCAGCAGCCAAGGGACAGGGTTAAGTTCACCCCTCCACTTT

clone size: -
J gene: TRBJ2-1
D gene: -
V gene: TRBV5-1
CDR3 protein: CASSFGGGYNEQFF
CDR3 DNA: TGCGCCAGCAGCTTCGGGGGCGGCTACAATGAGCAGTTCTTC

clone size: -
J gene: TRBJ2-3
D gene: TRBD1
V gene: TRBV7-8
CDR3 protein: CASSPLDRVIADTQYF
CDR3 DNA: TGTGCCAGCAGCCCTCTAGACAGGGTTATTGCAGATACGCAGTATTTT

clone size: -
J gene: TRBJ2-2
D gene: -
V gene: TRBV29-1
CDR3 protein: CSVLTNTGELFF
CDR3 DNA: TGCAGCGTTTTGACGAACACCGGGGAGCTGTTTTTT

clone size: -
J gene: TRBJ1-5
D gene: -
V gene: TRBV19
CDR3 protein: CASSIAGWDQPQHF
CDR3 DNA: TGTGCCAGTAGTATAGCAGGGTGGGATCAGCCCCAGCATTTT

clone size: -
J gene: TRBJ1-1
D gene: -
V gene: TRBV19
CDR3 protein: CASSIDMRGTEAFF
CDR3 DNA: TGTGCCAGTAGTATAGATATGAGAGGCACTGAAGCTTTCTTT